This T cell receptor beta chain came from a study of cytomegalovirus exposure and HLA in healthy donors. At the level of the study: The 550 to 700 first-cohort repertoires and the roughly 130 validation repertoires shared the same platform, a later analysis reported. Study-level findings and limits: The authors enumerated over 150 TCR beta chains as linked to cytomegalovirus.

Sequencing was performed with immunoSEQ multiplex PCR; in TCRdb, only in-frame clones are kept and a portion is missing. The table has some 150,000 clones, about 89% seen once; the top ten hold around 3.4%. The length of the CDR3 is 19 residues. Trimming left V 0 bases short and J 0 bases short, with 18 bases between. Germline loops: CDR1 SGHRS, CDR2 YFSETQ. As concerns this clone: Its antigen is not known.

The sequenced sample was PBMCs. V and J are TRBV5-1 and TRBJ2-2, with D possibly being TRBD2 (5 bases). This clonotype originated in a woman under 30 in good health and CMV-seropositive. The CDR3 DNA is TGCGCCAGCAGCTTGGATCGTAGCGATCGGAATACGAACACCGGGGAGCTGTTTTTT. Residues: CASSLDRSDRNTNTGELFF.